Included here is one T cell receptor (beta chain) sequence, with context. TCRdb keeps only in-frame clones here, not all; method: immunoSEQ multiplex PCR. The sample holds tens of thousands of clones, 80% to 90% seen once. This specimen belongs to a study of blood T cell repertoires in COVID-19. The overall study: COVID-19 samples, acute and convalescent, were from the United States, Italy and Spain. T cells, B-cell-depleted T cells, or PBMCs supplied cDNA or gDNA.

The CDR3 length is 14 residues. Germline V gene lookup returns CDR1 SEHNR and CDR2 FQNEAQ (reference sequence). The V end was cut by 3 bases, the J end by 3 bases, with 11 bases between. The sequencing sample was made of peripheral blood. The chain uses TRBV7-9 and TRBJ1-2; D is unresolved. This sequence was found in a man aged 55 to 69 with acute or convalescent COVID-19. The CDR3 sequence: CASSFSGRDYGYTF. Written as DNA, the CDR3 is TGTGCCAGCAGCTTTTCCGGGAGGGACTATGGCTACACCTTC.